This TCR beta chain was captured in a study of human T cells and chemical hapten exposure (dated by TCRdb to the early 2020s). Broadly, across the study: Libraries were pooled for sequencing, and per-sample TCR yields varied mainly because of small differences in library volumes within the pool. In alopecia patients, the study followed how the peripheral blood TCR repertoire changed in vivo over primary and secondary sensitization to diphenylcyclopropenone (DPC), a hapten. For every blood RNA sample, sequencing covered both the TCR alpha and TCR beta chains. Results and caveats for the whole study, not just this receptor: Repeated subsampling changed both the strength of the expansion versus patch-test correlation and the threshold at which the correlation became significant. No change with DPC sensitization was found in the number of TCRs above 1 in 1000 frequency, and no evidence of global repertoire structure alterations was found.

The germline V gene (reference sequence) gives CDR1 as DFQATT and CDR2 as SNEGSKA. The V end loses 3 bases and the J end loses 5 bases, and a stretch of 10 bases separates them. The CDR3 runs 12 amino acids, cysteine and phenylalanine included. The sequence is cut down to CDR3 DNA, 36 bases in frame from base 1. Libraries were made using 5' RACE. Sequencing was carried out with an Illumina MiSeq. During library preparation, unique molecular identifiers were attached to individual cDNA molecules so that TCRs could be counted in a quantitative, reproducible way. As for how the authors treated the data: Samples had a median of roughly 91,000 TCRs, with a range from roughly 23,224 to 700,000. V, J and CDR3 annotation of the TCR reads was performed with the Decombinator software suite. To make PS versus PT1 abundance plots, every sample was subsampled to the same number of TCRs (28,000). Expanded TCRs were defined as absent before sensitization and observed at least eight times at the 2-week time point. TCRdb's own reprocessing of the public reads used fastp at Q25 and MiXCR and kept productive beta chains. Records with the same CDR3 protein are collapsed into one entry carrying the most frequent genes and DNA. For this entry, the V and J calls and clone size follow TCRdb and not the study's own pipeline. In all, the sample holds under 150,000 distinct CDR3 sequences, and approximately 19% of those were seen once. The ten largest make up approximately 2.8% of the sample.

For this clonotype: No cognate antigen has been identified for it. No much larger clone is present one base from it, and per-base qualities are unavailable.

Unfractionated whole blood was collected in Tempus Blood RNA tubes, and total RNA was extracted from that blood. About five healthy volunteers were used as TCR sequencing controls and were bled at day 0, 2 weeks and 6 weeks. The receptor's source is a human donor in good health. This chain joins TRBV20-1 to TRBJ1-1, with TRBD1 as a weak D call on 5 bases. CDR3 sequence: CSASRAGTEAFF. In nucleotide form, the sequence is TGCAGTGCTAGCCGTGCAGGGACTGAAGCTTTCTTT.